A selection of T cell receptor beta chains follows, all from one sample in a study of low-dose radiotherapy and immunotherapy resistance in tumors. TCRdb re-called the reads through MiXCR, storing one row per CDR3 protein. The data hold about 39,000 distinct CDR3 sequences, with 25% to 40% observed a single time. Sequencing was performed on PBMCs, taken before treatment. The source of these receptors is a male donor with gallbladder cancer. Each CDR3 is given with its conserved first and last residue. The D gene is left open where the match is weak. Where a row states a size, it is once, few, many or the class of an expanded clone; other rows omit it.

TRBV20-1	TRBD2	.	TRBJ2-7	TGCAGTGCTATGCGGGAGAATTACGAGCAGTACTTC	CSAMRENYEQYF
TRBV2	.	many	TRBJ2-7	TGTGCCAGCAGTGAAAGGGGCAGGGTGGGCTACGAGCAGTACTTC	CASSERGRVGYEQYF
TRBV6-2/TRBV6-3	TRBD1	many	TRBJ2-7	TGTGCCAGCAGTCCCGAGGGACAGGGGTCAGAAGAGCAGTACTTC	CASSPEGQGSEEQYF
TRBV27	TRBD2	many	TRBJ2-7	TGTGCCAGCAGGTCTAGCGGACTCTCCTACGAGCAGTACTTC	CASRSSGLSYEQYF
TRBV27	.	many	TRBJ2-7	TGTGCCAGCAGTTTTTGGTCGGAGAAAACCTACGAGCAGTACTTC	CASSFWSEKTYEQYF
TRBV7-2	TRBD2	many	TRBJ2-1	TGTGCCAGCAGCGCCGGACTAGCGACCTACAATGAGCAGTTCTTC	CASSAGLATYNEQFF
TRBV27	.	many	TRBJ2-5	TGTGCCAGCAGTCTCCCCTTAGAGATTAAAGAGACCCAGTACTTC	CASSLPLEIKETQYF
TRBV2	TRBD2	.	TRBJ2-7	TGTGCCAGCAGTCGCCGGGAGGGCGAGCAGTACTTC	CASSRREGEQYF
TRBV2	.	.	TRBJ2-5	TGTGCCAGCAGGCGGGCAGGGTCGGTGGAGACCCAGTACTTC	CASRRAGSVETQYF
TRBV5-1	.	.	TRBJ2-7	TGCGCCAGCAGCAACACGCAGGGGCGCGAGCAGTACTTC	CASSNTQGREQYF
TRBV29-1	TRBD2	.	TRBJ2-7	TGCAGCGGCGTTGGAGCGGGAGGGCCCGGGGAGCAGTACTTC	CSGVGAGGPGEQYF
TRBV5-1	TRBD1	many	TRBJ1-1	TGCGCCAGCAGCGAGGGGACAGGGTGGGGGACTGAAGCTTTCTTT	CASSEGTGWGTEAFF
TRBV13	.	.	TRBJ1-6	TGTGCCAGCAACTTATTCGGCGATCATTATAATTCACCCCTCCACTTT	CASNLFGDHYNSPLHF
TRBV5-5	.	many	TRBJ1-5	TGTGCCAGCAAGGACAGCGATAGCAATCAGCCCCAGCATTTT	CASKDSDSNQPQHF
TRBV7-9	.	many	TRBJ1-1	TGTGCCAGCAGCCCACTTAAAGGGGGCACTGAAGCTTTCTTT	CASSPLKGGTEAFF
TRBV12-3/TRBV12-4	.	.	TRBJ2-7	TGTGCCAGCAGTTTATCTGTATACGAGCAGTACTTC	CASSLSVYEQYF
TRBV5-4	.	.	TRBJ1-2	TGTGCCAGCAGCCCAGACCTGGGCGGCTATGGCTACACCTTC	CASSPDLGGYGYTF
TRBV28	TRBD2	.	TRBJ2-3	TGTGCCAGCAGTTTAGTAGCGGGAGTTAAAGATACGCAGTATTTT	CASSLVAGVKDTQYF
TRBV3-1	.	.	TRBJ2-7	TGTGCCAGCAGCCCTTCAGGACTCTACGAGCAGTACTTC	CASSPSGLYEQYF
TRBV3-1	.	many	TRBJ2-7	TGTGCCAGCAGCCAAAGGGGGGCAGACTACGAGCAGTACTTC	CASSQRGADYEQYF
TRBV29-1	TRBD1	many	TRBJ1-2	TGCAGCGTCTCAAGGGACAGAGATGGCTACACCTTC	CSVSRDRDGYTF
TRBV28	TRBD1	.	TRBJ2-7	TGTGCCATAGGGGGCAGGTCCAACTCCTACGAGCAGTACTTC	CAIGGRSNSYEQYF
TRBV13	TRBD2	.	TRBJ2-5	TGTGCCAGCAGCAGATTAGCGGGAGGGGCCACTTTCCAAGAGACCCAGTACTTC	CASSRLAGGATFQETQYF
TRBV11-3	.	few	TRBJ2-2	TGTGCCAGCAGCTATTTACGCAGAAACACCGGGGAGCTGTTTTTT	CASSYLRRNTGELFF
TRBV4-1	.	many	TRBJ2-7	TGCGCCAGCAGCCAGGGTCTAATGGCAGGGGATTACGAGCAGTACTTC	CASSQGLMAGDYEQYF
TRBV20-1	.	many	TRBJ2-4	TGCAGTGCTAGAGATGCAGGAAAAAACATTCAGTACTTC	CSARDAGKNIQYF
TRBV28	.	.	TRBJ2-1	TGTGCCAGCAGTTCCCCACAGGGGAGGAGGTCCTACAATGAGCAGTTCTTC	CASSSPQGRRSYNEQFF
TRBV5-1	TRBD2	.	TRBJ2-5	TGCGCCAGCAGCCCACTAGGAGGACTAGCGGGGGCCCAAGAGACCCAGTACTTC	CASSPLGGLAGAQETQYF
TRBV12-3/TRBV12-4	TRBD1	.	TRBJ1-5	TGTGCCAGCAGGCGGACAGGGCTTTCTCAGCCCCAGCATTTT	CASRRTGLSQPQHF
TRBV6-2/TRBV6-3	.	many	TRBJ1-4	TGTGCCAGCAGTTACCGGGAGAATGAAAAACTGTTTTTT	CASSYRENEKLFF
TRBV29-1	TRBD1	.	TRBJ1-1	TGCAGCGGGGGACAGGGGACGAACACTGAAGCTTTCTTT	CSGGQGTNTEAFF
TRBV5-4	.	many	TRBJ2-4	TGTGCCAGCAGCGTACGGCAGGGCCAGCTAGCCAAAAACATTCAGTACTTC	CASSVRQGQLAKNIQYF
TRBV9	.	many	TRBJ1-4	TGTGCCAGCAGCCCCGGCCCTGCGGTCGTTGAAAAACTGTTTTTT	CASSPGPAVVEKLFF
TRBV7-3	TRBD1	many	TRBJ2-1	TGTGCCAGCAGCTTAAAACAGGGGGCGAGAGATGAGCAGTTCTTC	CASSLKQGARDEQFF
TRBV6-2/TRBV6-3	.	.	TRBJ1-1	TGTGCCAGCAGTTACAGGACACTATTGAACACTGAAGCTTTCTTT	CASSYRTLLNTEAFF
TRBV5-1	.	many	TRBJ2-5	TGCGCCAGCAGCTTGCCCGGGACTTTACAAGAGACCCAGTACTTC	CASSLPGTLQETQYF
TRBV10-3	TRBD2	many	TRBJ2-2	TGTGCCATCAGTGAGCCTAGAGCGGGAGGGCCTGGAACCGGGGAGCTGTTTTTT	CAISEPRAGGPGTGELFF
TRBV5-5	.	.	TRBJ2-7	TGTGCCAGCAACCCAGGGAGCAAAGTCTACGAGCAGTACTTC	CASNPGSKVYEQYF
TRBV4-1	.	few	TRBJ2-6	TGCGCCAGCAGGGATGGAGGGTCGTCTGGGGCCAACGTCCTGACTTTC	CASRDGGSSGANVLTF
TRBV20-1	TRBD2	many	TRBJ2-3	TGCAGTGCTAGACTCCTAGCGGGGGGAAATACGCAGTATTTT	CSARLLAGGNTQYF
TRBV28	.	medium-sized	TRBJ2-1	TGTGCCAGCAGTAAGGGGGGGGGCGGATACAATGAGCAGTTCTTC	CASSKGGGGYNEQFF
TRBV6-4	.	few	TRBJ1-5	TGTGCCAGCAGGTCCACGGGAAATCAGCCCCAGCATTTT	CASRSTGNQPQHF
TRBV9	.	many	TRBJ1-1	TGTGCCAGCAGCGTAGGCGACACCCAAATGAACACTGAAGCTTTCTTT	CASSVGDTQMNTEAFF
TRBV28	.	once	TRBJ1-5	TGTGCCAGCAAGGTGCAGAACAATCAGCCCCAGCATTTT	CASKVQNNQPQHF
TRBV6-6	TRBD1	.	TRBJ1-2	TGTGCCAGCAGTGAAAGACCGACAGGGTACTATGGCTACACCTTC	CASSERPTGYYGYTF
TRBV5-1	TRBD1	.	TRBJ2-7	TGCGCCAGCAGCTCGAACCCACAGGGGACCCCCTACGAGCAGTACTTC	CASSSNPQGTPYEQYF
TRBV3-1	TRBD2	many	TRBJ2-5	TGTGCCAGCAGCCAAACTACTAGCGGGGATCAAGAGACCCAGTACTTC	CASSQTTSGDQETQYF
TRBV4-2	.	many	TRBJ2-1	TGTGCCAGCAGCCCCACTGACAATGAGCAGTTCTTC	CASSPTDNEQFF
TRBV7-2	.	few	TRBJ1-6	TGTGCCAGCAGGGGGAGTGGTTCACCCCTCCACTTT	CASRGSGSPLHF
TRBV11-3	.	many	TRBJ2-2	TGTGCCAGCAGCCCCGGAGGGGGAACCGGGGAGCTGTTTTTT	CASSPGGGTGELFF
TRBV7-9	.	many	TRBJ1-1	TGTGCCAGCAGCTTCTTTACAGGGTATGGGGGCACTGAAGCTTTCTTT	CASSFFTGYGGTEAFF
TRBV6-2/TRBV6-3	TRBD2	medium-sized	TRBJ2-1	TGTGCCAGCATTTTAGCGGGGGCGTACAATGAGCAGTTCTTC	CASILAGAYNEQFF
TRBV29-1	.	once	TRBJ2-5	TGCAGCGTTTTCAGACCTCAAGAGGTGACCCAGTACTTC	CSVFRPQEVTQYF